This T cell receptor (beta chain) is from a study of T cells after yellow fever vaccination. This clonotype was picked up a small number of times. Its antigen remains unidentified. This CDR3 is built from 14 residues. Trimming left V 2 bases short and J 0 bases short, with 7 bases between. Germline loops: CDR1 KGHSH, CDR2 LQKENI. Each CDR3 protein is one row after TCRdb ran MiXCR on the 5' RACE reads. Of hundreds of thousands of distinct CDR3 sequences in the sample, 18% were seen once. Study conclusions and caveats: Clones that expanded after primary vaccination mostly reappeared after the booster (96% CD4, approximately 89% CD8). Peaking on day 5 versus 15, the secondary response was faster but weaker.

This TCR came from a young man who received the YFV17D yellow fever vaccine. Here the sequenced sample was PBMCs, taken before the yellow fever booster vaccination. V is TRBV18 and J is TRBJ1-2; no definite D call. The CDR3: CASSPARANYGYTF. CDR3 DNA sequence: TGTGCCAGCTCACCAGCACGGGCTAACTATGGCTACACCTTC.